The entry below gives a single T cell receptor beta chain sequence along with its context. Antigen specificity is unknown. The data were obtained in a study of blood T cells in healthy people across ages. The study's findings and limits: Relative to aged donors, long-lived donors carried more naive CD4+ cells and displayed higher diversity. Conclusively comparing naive with antigen-experienced cells was impossible with unsorted PBMCs.

Using a J-beta primer mix together with a sample-barcoded 5' primer, a second PCR was run for roughly 6 to 12 cycles. TCRdb called the 5' RACE reads again in MiXCR, with one record for every CDR3 protein. The sample lists fewer than 2 million distinct CDR3 sequences, roughly 43% occurring once. The CDR3 length is 15 residues. Germline V gives CDR1 SGHRS, CDR2 YFSETQ. Trimming removed 4 bases from V and 6 bases from J, with 16 bases in between. The sequence derives from a human donor in good health. The rearrangement links TRBV5-1 to TRBJ2-2, with D perhaps given as TRBD1 or TRBD2 (5 bases each). Source material: blood. Written as DNA, the CDR3 is TGCGCCAGCAGCCCCGGGGCTTATTCCGCCGGGGAGCTGTTTTTT. Translated: CASSPGAYSAGELFF.